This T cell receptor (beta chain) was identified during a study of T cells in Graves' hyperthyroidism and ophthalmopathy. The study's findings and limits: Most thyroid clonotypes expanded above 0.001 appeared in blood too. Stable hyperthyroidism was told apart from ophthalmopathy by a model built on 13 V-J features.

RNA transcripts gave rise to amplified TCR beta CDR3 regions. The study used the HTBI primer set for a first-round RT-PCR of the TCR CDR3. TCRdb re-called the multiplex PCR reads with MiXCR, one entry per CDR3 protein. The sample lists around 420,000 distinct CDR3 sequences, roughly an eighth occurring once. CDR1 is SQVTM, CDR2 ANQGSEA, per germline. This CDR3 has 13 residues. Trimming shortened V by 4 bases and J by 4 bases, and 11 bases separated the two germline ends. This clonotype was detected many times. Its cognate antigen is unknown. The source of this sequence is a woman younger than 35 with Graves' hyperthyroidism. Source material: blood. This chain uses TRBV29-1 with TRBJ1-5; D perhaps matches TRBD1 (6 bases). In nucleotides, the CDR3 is TGCAGCGTTGCGGGGGCCAAGAATCAGCCCCAGCATTTT. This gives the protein CSVAGAKNQPQHF.